This T cell receptor (beta chain) was documented in a study of T cell responses to AZD1222 COVID-19 vaccine. Overall study results and limits: Repertoire samples came only from after the peak T cell response. Only 5 or 6 people who got AZD1222 tested seropositive at baseline. Close to half of spike-specific TCRs reportedly recognize unmutated variant regions.

This table comes from immunoSEQ multiplex PCR, and its TCRdb copy is limited to in-frame clones, with some not included. The data show more than 95,000 clones, with about 90% seen just once and about 1.6% held by the top ten. As regards this clone: Its target is not known.

V shed 8 bases and J shed 5 bases, with 15 bases lying between them. There are 13 residues in the CDR3. The V gene's germline CDR1 is MNHEY and CDR2 SVGAGI. The sample here was peripheral blood, taken on day 0 of AZD1222 vaccination. The chain has TRBV6-5 and TRBJ1-1; D is unresolved. The receptor was isolated from an adult in good health. CDR3 region: CASGALGVTEAFF. The CDR3, as DNA: TGTGCCAGCGGCGCCCTCGGAGTTACTGAAGCTTTCTTT.